This T cell receptor beta chain stems from a study of shared clonotypes between healthy human individuals. Profiled with immunoSEQ multiplex PCR; TCRdb holds only in-frame clones, not every one. The sample records a few million clones, 85% to 95% being singletons. Deletions cut 4 bases from V and 4 bases from J, with 8 bases between. Germline V gene lookup returns CDR1 SGHTS and CDR2 YDEGEE. The CDR3 runs 12 residues. Sequences were obtained from naive CD4+ T cells from PBMCs. The subset denotes: CD45RA+ positively selected. This receptor was taken from a man younger than 30 in good health. Some clones in this sample may be carry-over from other donors' samples. J is TRBJ1-1 and V is TRBV5-8; tentatively, D is TRBD1 (5 bases). The CDR3 protein is CASSRGGTEAFF. In DNA, the CDR3 is TGTGCCAGCAGCCGGGGGGGCACTGAAGCTTTCTTT.